Listed below are T cell receptor beta chains from one sample, sequenced in a study of blood T cell repertoires in COVID-19. Using immunoSEQ multiplex PCR, the repertoire was profiled, and TCRdb retains in-frame clones only, with some absent. This table has 110,000 or so clones, roughly 88% appearing once. The sequencing sample was made of peripheral blood. All receptors come from a woman in her 70s who had recovered from COVID-19. The CDR3 runs from the conserved cysteine through the conserved F or W. A D gene is named only where the DNA matches it firmly. Clone size is stated in some rows and not others, as once, few, many or a class when expanded.

CASSLEQRTEAFF | TGTGCCAGCAGCTTGGAACAGCGGACTGAAGCTTTCTTT | TRBJ1-1 | TRBV5-4 | NA | NA
CASSAGQGRTYEQYF | TGTGCCAGCAGCGCTGGACAGGGGAGAACCTACGAGCAGTACTTC | TRBJ2-7 | TRBV7-2 | TRBD1 | NA
CASSLESTQPQHF | TGTGCCAGCAGTCTGGAGTCGACTCAGCCCCAGCATTTT | TRBJ1-5 | TRBV7-9 | NA | NA
CASTPGGTSYEQYF | TGTGCCAGCACCCCCGGGGGTACCTCCTACGAGCAGTACTTC | TRBJ2-7 | TRBV7-9 | NA | NA
CASSFGSGRADTQYF | TGTGCCAGCAGCTTCGGTAGCGGGAGAGCAGATACGCAGTATTTT | TRBJ2-3 | TRBV7-9 | TRBD2 | once
CASSPGQGKRNEKLFF | TGTGCCAGCAGCCCCGGACAGGGGAAGAGAAATGAAAAACTGTTTTTT | TRBJ1-4 | TRBV5-8 | TRBD1 | NA
CATRDRSYGYTF | TGTGCCACCAGGGACAGATCTTATGGCTACACCTTC | TRBJ1-2 | TRBV28 | TRBD1 | NA
CASSVGINPHGYTF | TGTGCCAGCAGCGTAGGCATTAATCCACACGGCTACACCTTC | TRBJ1-2 | TRBV9 | NA | NA
CASSFPSLPNYGYTF | TGTGCCAGCAGCTTCCCCTCGCTACCTAACTATGGCTACACCTTC | TRBJ1-2 | TRBV7-2 | NA | NA
CASSQVRQGAGGYTF | TGCGCCAGCAGCCAAGTCCGACAGGGGGCAGGTGGCTACACCTTC | TRBJ1-2 | TRBV4-3 | TRBD1 | NA
CASSDRGHGYTF | TGTGCCAGCTCAGACAGGGGGCACGGCTACACCTTC | TRBJ1-2 | TRBV18 | TRBD1 | NA
CASSVGPVFQETQYF | TGTGCCAGCAGCGTAGGGCCCGTGTTTCAAGAGACCCAGTACTTC | TRBJ2-5 | TRBV9 | NA | NA
CASSLLGPYNEQFF | TGTGCCAGCAGTTTATTGGGGCCGTACAATGAGCAGTTCTTC | TRBJ2-1 | TRBV27 | NA | NA
CASRVGQGDNQPQHF | TGTGCCAGCAGGGTGGGACAGGGAGACAATCAGCCCCAGCATTTT | TRBJ1-5 | TRBV27 | TRBD1 | NA
CASSFREGDTQYF | TGTGCCAGCAGTTTCCGTGAGGGAGATACGCAGTATTTT | TRBJ2-3 | TRBV6-6 | NA | NA
CATSEAGGGYGYTF | TGTGCCACCAGTGAGGCAGGGGGAGGCTATGGCTACACCTTC | TRBJ1-2 | TRBV24-1 | TRBD1 | NA
CASSASFLVQASEAFF | TGTGCCAGTAGTGCCTCTTTTCTGGTACAGGCAAGTGAAGCTTTCTTT | TRBJ1-1 | TRBV19 | NA | NA
CASSPPSGRAFNEQFF | TGCGCCAGCAGCCCCCCGTCCGGGAGGGCCTTCAATGAGCAGTTCTTC | TRBJ2-1 | TRBV4-1 | TRBD2 | NA
CASSTRTSGSRNEQFF | TGTGCCAGCAGCACCCGGACTAGCGGGAGTAGGAATGAGCAGTTCTTC | TRBJ2-1 | TRBV5-4 | TRBD2 | NA
CASSPTTGRRTRDTQYF | TGTGCCAGCAGCCCGACGACCGGGAGAAGAACGCGAGATACGCAGTATTTT | TRBJ2-3 | TRBV9 | NA | NA
CASSPSRGYLYGYTF | TGTGCCAGCAGCCCATCGAGGGGGTACTTGTATGGCTACACCTTC | TRBJ1-2 | TRBV6-2/TRBV6-3 | NA | NA
CASSVRTVSTDTQYF | TGTGCCAGCAGCGTGAGGACAGTAAGCACAGATACGCAGTATTTT | TRBJ2-3 | TRBV9 | NA | NA
CASPRALQGLGGYTF | TGTGCCAGCCCACGCGCGCTTCAGGGCTTAGGGGGCTACACCTTC | TRBJ1-2 | TRBV3-1/TRBV3-2 | NA | NA
CASSMGTFRSGNTIYF | TGTGCCAGTAGTATGGGCACTTTTCGCTCTGGAAACACCATATATTTT | TRBJ1-3 | TRBV19 | NA | NA
CASSLGGQGEFYGYTF | TGTGCCAGCAGTTTAGGGGGACAGGGTGAATTCTATGGCTACACCTTC | TRBJ1-2 | TRBV28 | TRBD1 | NA
CATRRGGSYEQYF | TGTGCCACCCGTAGGGGTGGGTCCTACGAGCAGTACTTC | TRBJ2-7 | TRBV6-5 | NA | NA
CASSAPADTQYF | TGTGCCAGCAGCGCTCCGGCAGATACGCAGTATTTT | TRBJ2-3 | TRBV9 | NA | NA
CASSFGGAGEGEQYF | TGCGCCAGCAGCTTTGGAGGAGCGGGCGAAGGCGAGCAGTACTTC | TRBJ2-7 | TRBV5-1 | NA | NA
CASSHRGHEQYF | TGTGCCAGCAGTCACAGGGGCCACGAGCAGTACTTC | TRBJ2-7 | TRBV6-2/TRBV6-3 | TRBD1 | NA
CASSDPRQGTGAGELFF | TGCGCCAGCAGTGACCCCAGACAGGGGACGGGGGCCGGGGAGCTGTTTTTT | TRBJ2-2 | TRBV10-2 | TRBD1 | NA
CASSFPGGQEETQYF | TGTGCCAGCAGCTTCCCGGGGGGGCAGGAGGAGACCCAGTACTTC | TRBJ2-5 | TRBV5-4 | TRBD2 | NA
CASSFRGSGANVLTF | TGTGCCAGCAGCTTTAGGGGGAGCGGGGCCAACGTCCTGACTTTC | TRBJ2-6 | TRBV11-2 | NA | NA
CASSYRQGNEKLFF | TGTGCCAGCAGTTACAGACAGGGGAATGAAAAACTGTTTTTT | TRBJ1-4 | TRBV6-6 | TRBD1 | NA
CASSEGSNSNQPQHF | TGTGCCAGCTCGGAGGGCAGTAATAGCAATCAGCCCCAGCATTTT | TRBJ1-5 | TRBV9 | NA | NA
CASTYGQGHYEQYF | TGTGCCAGCACCTACGGACAGGGGCACTACGAGCAGTACTTC | TRBJ2-7 | TRBV6-5 | TRBD1 | NA
CSVEGGDGSSYNEQFF | TGCAGCGTTGAAGGCGGGGACGGGAGCTCCTACAATGAGCAGTTCTTC | TRBJ2-1 | TRBV29-1 | NA | NA
CASSQFRSGGADTQYF | TGTGCCAGCAGCCAATTCCGTAGCGGGGGGGCGGATACGCAGTATTTT | TRBJ2-3 | TRBV3-1/TRBV3-2 | TRBD2 | once
CASSRGTSYEQYF | TGTGCCAGCAGTCGGGGGACCTCCTACGAGCAGTACTTC | TRBJ2-7 | TRBV3-1/TRBV3-2 | NA | NA
CASSISRTAITDTQYF | TGTGCCAGTAGTATTTCACGGACAGCTATCACAGATACGCAGTATTTT | TRBJ2-3 | TRBV19 | NA | NA
CATSGPGGRQPQHF | TGTGCCACCAGTGGTCCAGGTGGCCGTCAGCCCCAGCATTTT | TRBJ1-5 | TRBV24-1 | NA | NA